The clone carrying this T cell receptor beta chain was recorded many times. The sample belongs to a study of T cells of healthy individuals. This CDR3 spans 18 amino acids. Germline values: CDR1 LNHNV, CDR2 YYDKDF (reference sequence). V was shortened by 0 bases and J by 5 bases, with 21 bases between the two germline ends. TCRdb passed the 5' RACE reads through MiXCR, listing each CDR3 protein once. The table lists approximately 52,000 distinct CDR3 sequences, approximately 15% of them singletons. This TCR derives from a human donor in good health. This sequence joins TRBV15 and TRBJ2-3, with a tentative D call TRBD2 (5 bases). CDR3 region: CATSRERALLGGLDTQYF. Here the CDR3 DNA reads TGTGCCACCAGCAGAGAACGGGCGCTCCTAGGCGGGTTAGATACGCAGTATTTT.